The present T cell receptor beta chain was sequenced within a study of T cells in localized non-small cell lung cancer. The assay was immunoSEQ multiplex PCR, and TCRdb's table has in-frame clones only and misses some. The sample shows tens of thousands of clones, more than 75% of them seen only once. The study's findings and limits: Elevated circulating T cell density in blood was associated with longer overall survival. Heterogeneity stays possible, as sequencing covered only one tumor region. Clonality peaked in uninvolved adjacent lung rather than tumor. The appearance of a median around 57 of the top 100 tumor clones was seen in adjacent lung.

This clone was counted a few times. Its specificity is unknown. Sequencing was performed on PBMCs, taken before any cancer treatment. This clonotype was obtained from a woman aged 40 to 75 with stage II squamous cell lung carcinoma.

CDR3 sequence (DNA): TGTGCCATCAGTGAGGGACTAGCGATGATAGAAACAGGGTCCTCCTACAATGAGCAGTTCTTC. Protein sequence: CAISEGLAMIETGSSYNEQFF. The J gene is TRBJ2-1, the V gene TRBV10-3, with 9 bases matching TRBD2. CDR1 and CDR2 (germline): ENHRY, SYGVKD. This CDR3 spans 21 amino acids. V dropped 2 bases and J dropped 0; count of bases not matched to a gene: 17.